The clone carrying this T cell receptor beta chain was detected many times. The sample originates from a study of regulatory T cells in long-lasting Graves disease. Regarding time point: newly diagnosed GD, antithyroid drugs for less than 3 months. PBMC-extracted RNA yielded the TCR library. iRepertoire HTBI primers and Arm-PCR of CDR3 regions built TCR beta libraries. TCRdb used MiXCR to reprocess the multiplex PCR reads, holding one entry per CDR3 protein. The sample includes fewer than 550,000 distinct CDR3 sequences, 15% to 20% of them seen just once. These data were also reused for a study on T cells in Graves' hyperthyroidism and ophthalmopathy.

This clonotype was obtained from a woman aged 35-60 years with Graves disease. Source: peripheral blood mononuclear cells (PBMCs), taken at new diagnosis, from a patient treated with antithyroid drugs.

The CDR3: CASSLNPGTANSPLHF. CDR3 sequence (DNA): TGTGCCAGCAGCTTAAACCCCGGGACAGCGAATTCACCCCTCCACTTT. V usage is TRBV7-3 and J usage is TRBJ1-6, with TRBD1 matching over 7 bases. V gave up 1 base and J gave up 7 bases; unmatched junction bases: 7. The CDR3 loop spans 16 amino acids. Germline loops: CDR1 SGHTA, CDR2 FQGTGA.